Listed below are T cell receptor beta chains from one sample, sequenced in a study of blood T cell repertoires in COVID-19. The table came from immunoSEQ multiplex PCR; TCRdb's copy has only in-frame clones and leaves some out. The repertoire holds around 230,000 clones, with over 75% as singletons. Sequenced sample: peripheral blood. Every receptor here comes from an elderly woman with acute or convalescent COVID-19. Both conserved end residues are part of each CDR3. Each record gives: CDR3 length, clone size, J gene, D gene, V gene, CDR3 DNA, CDR3 protein. D genes are given only for firm matches. The size field is filled for only some rows; it gives once, few, many or a size class.

len: 16; abundance: NA; j_gene: TRBJ1-1; d_gene: NA; v_gene: TRBV10-1; CDR3nt: TGCGCCAGCAGTGAGCCCCGGCGGGAAATGAACACTGAAGCTTTCTTT; CDR3aa: CASSEPRREMNTEAFF
len: 17; abundance: NA; j_gene: TRBJ2-1; d_gene: NA; v_gene: TRBV3-1/TRBV3-2; CDR3nt: TGTGCCAGCAGCCCCCAAATACTGGACTACTCATACAATGAGCAGTTCTTC; CDR3aa: CASSPQILDYSYNEQFF
len: 18; abundance: NA; j_gene: TRBJ1-1; d_gene: TRBD1; v_gene: TRBV19; CDR3nt: TGTGCCAGTAGTATAGATCGAGGCTTAAGGGGGCGAGGTACTGAAGCTTTCTTT; CDR3aa: CASSIDRGLRGRGTEAFF
len: 14; abundance: NA; j_gene: TRBJ1-1; d_gene: TRBD1; v_gene: TRBV10-3; CDR3nt: TGTGCCTCACGGGGACAGGGAACGGACACTGAAGCTTTCTTT; CDR3aa: CASRGQGTDTEAFF
len: 16; abundance: NA; j_gene: TRBJ2-3; d_gene: TRBD2; v_gene: TRBV2; CDR3nt: TGTGCCAGCAGAACCCAAGCGGGGGGGCCGACAGATACGCAGTATTTT; CDR3aa: CASRTQAGGPTDTQYF
len: 14; abundance: NA; j_gene: TRBJ1-1; d_gene: NA; v_gene: TRBV29-1; CDR3nt: TGCAGCGTAATGGAAGGGGGGGGAAGCACTGAAGCTTTCTTT; CDR3aa: CSVMEGGGSTEAFF
len: 14; abundance: few; j_gene: TRBJ2-1; d_gene: TRBD2; v_gene: TRBV27; CDR3nt: TGTGCCAGCAGTTTATCGGGGACTACCCGTGAGCAGTTCTTC; CDR3aa: CASSLSGTTREQFF
len: 14; abundance: once; j_gene: TRBJ1-6; d_gene: TRBD1; v_gene: TRBV2; CDR3nt: TGTGCCAGCAGTAGGACAGGGATGAATTCACCCCTCCACTTT; CDR3aa: CASSRTGMNSPLHF
len: 21; abundance: NA; j_gene: TRBJ2-5; d_gene: TRBD2; v_gene: TRBV27; CDR3nt: TGTGCCAGCAGTTTAATGTGTGGGACTAGCGGGAGGGCCCTCTGGGGAGAGACCCAGTACTTC; CDR3aa: CASSLMCGTSGRALWGETQYF
len: 16; abundance: NA; j_gene: TRBJ1-6; d_gene: NA; v_gene: TRBV2; CDR3nt: TGTGCCAGCAGTGAAGGGGACATCTCCTATAATTCACCCCTCCACTTT; CDR3aa: CASSEGDISYNSPLHF